One sample yielded the 25 T cell receptor beta chains listed below, sequenced in a study of lymphopenia after photon versus proton radiotherapy. Measured with immunoSEQ multiplex PCR; TCRdb has only the in-frame clones, and not every one. The data show tens of thousands of clones, roughly 93% seen once. The sample consisted of peripheral blood, taken from a patient treated with photon-based radiotherapy. The source is a woman in her sixties or seventies with pancreatic cancer.

The gene calls are TRBV5-1 and TRBJ2-7; tentative D call: TRBD2 (5 bases). The CDR3 totals 15 residues. V lost 0 bases, J lost 1 base, and 11 bases lay in between. Per the germline V gene, CDR1 is SGHRS and CDR2 is YFSETQ. In DNA form, the CDR3 reads TGCGCCAGCAGCTTGGCCGATCGACTATCCTACGAGCAGTACTTC. It encodes CASSLADRLSYEQYF.

This clone was found once. This sequence joins TRBV5-1 and TRBJ1-1; perhaps TRBD1 as D (5 bases). Germline V lookup: CDR1 SGHRS, CDR2 YFSETQ. This CDR3 is 14 amino acids long. With 3 bases removed from V and 1 base from J, the gap between germline ends came to 10 bases. CDR3: CASSSDSRNTEAFF. The CDR3 DNA is TGCGCCAGCAGCTCCGACAGTCGGAACACTGAAGCTTTCTTT.

The J gene is TRBJ2-7, the V gene TRBV5-6; possible D gene TRBD1, 6 bases. CDR1 SGHDT and CDR2 YYEEEE come from the germline V gene. Trimming stripped 2 bases from V and 1 base from J, with 13 bases between. This CDR3 has 15 residues. The CDR3 region is CASSFRQGNSYEQYF. Here the CDR3 DNA reads TGTGCCAGCAGCTTCCGCCAGGGGAATTCCTACGAGCAGTACTTC. The full variable domain, rest sourced from reference TRBV5-6 and TRBJ2-7, is DAGVTQSPTHLIKTRGQQVTLRCSPKSGHDTVSWYQQALGQGPQFIFQYYEEEERQRGNFPDRFSGHQFPNYSSELNVNALLLGDSALYLCASSFRQGNSYEQYFGPGTRLTVT.

J is TRBJ1-2 and V is TRBV15; 10 positions agree with TRBD1. The CDR3 covers 15 residues. The V gene's germline CDR1 is LNHNV and CDR2 YYDKDF (reference sequence). J gave up 7 bases and V 0 bases, and 5 bases lay outside the gene matches. The CDR3 sequence: CATSRDAGTGVGYTF. The DNA for the CDR3 is TGTGCCACCAGCAGAGATGCAGGGACAGGGGTTGGCTACACCTTC.

The genes are TRBV29-1 and TRBJ1-4; D possibly corresponds to TRBD1 (5 bases). Germline loops: CDR1 SQVTM, CDR2 ANQGSEA. CDR3 size: 13 residues. Trimming removed 0 bases from V and 9 bases from J, with 11 bases in between. The CDR3 loop is CSVEDRERQKLFF. CDR3 DNA: TGCAGCGTTGAAGACAGGGAGAGACAAAAACTGTTTTTT. Full variable domain (outside the CDR3, taken from reference TRBV29-1 and TRBJ1-4): SAVISQKPSRDICQRGTSLTIQCQVDSQVTMMFWYRQQPGQSLTLIATANQGSEATYESGFVIDKFPISRPNLTFSTLTVSNMSPEDSSIYLCSVEDRERQKLFFGSGTQLSVL.

This clone was detected only once. The V call is TRBV19, the J call TRBJ2-1, with 11 bases matching TRBD2. Germline assignment: CDR1 LNHDA and CDR2 SQIVND (reference sequence). The CDR3 covers 16 residues. The V gene end was trimmed by 10 bases and the J gene end by 4 bases; junction bases not matched to a gene: 12. The CDR3 reads CATQVAGGPWYNEQFF. CDR3 sequence (DNA): TGTGCCACCCAGGTAGCGGGAGGGCCCTGGTACAATGAGCAGTTCTTC.

V gene TRBV4-1 combines with J gene TRBJ2-7; TRBD2 aligns across 13 bases. Per germline, CDR1 MGHRA and CDR2 YSYEKL. The CDR3 is made up of 16 amino acids. J lost 6 bases, V lost 5 bases, and 10 bases had no gene match. The CDR3 spells CASSSAPTSGRAEQYF. The CDR3 DNA follows: TGCGCCAGCAGCTCAGCGCCAACTAGCGGGAGGGCCGAGCAGTACTTC.

The CDR3: CASSKWTGTGAPGYTF. CDR3 in DNA: TGTGCCAGCAGCAAATGGACCGGGACAGGGGCTCCCGGCTACACCTTC. The chain links TRBV5-4 to TRBJ1-2; 10 bases fit TRBD1. Germline V gene data show CDR1 as SGHNT and CDR2 as YYREEE (reference sequence). The CDR3 spans 16 residues. The V and J ends lost 4 bases and 8 bases, in that order; junction bases with no gene match: 14.

This chain joins TRBV7-2 and TRBJ1-6, with D unresolved. This CDR3 is built from 15 residues. From germline, CDR1 is SGHTA and CDR2 FQGNSA. The ends were cut back, 4 bases at V and 9 bases at J, with 16 bases in the middle. The CDR3: CASSYLIRGGSPLHF. CDR3 in DNA: TGTGCCAGCAGCTACCTAATACGGGGAGGTTCACCCCTCCACTTT.

CDR3 in amino acids: CASPRGASISYEQYF. CDR3 nucleotides: TGTGCCAGCCCGCGGGGGGCCTCGATCTCCTACGAGCAGTACTTC. This chain connects TRBV21-1 to TRBJ2-7; the DNA was not used to check the table's D call, TRBD2. TRBV21-1 is annotated as a pseudogene. The CDR3 totals 15 residues.

V gene TRBV19 combines with J gene TRBJ2-2; 12 bases align to TRBD1. The germline CDR1 and CDR2 sequences are LNHDA and SQIVND (reference sequence). V lost 7 bases, J lost 5 bases, and 8 bases stayed unmatched. The CDR3 sequence is 16 residues long. CDR3 protein: CASIGPGQGATGELFF. The CDR3, as DNA: TGTGCCAGTATCGGACCGGGACAGGGGGCGACCGGGGAGCTGTTTTTT.

The V gene is TRBV5-6, the J gene TRBJ2-7; 11 bases match TRBD2. Germline V CDR1 and CDR2: SGHDT, YYEEEE. This CDR3 comprises 18 residues. V gave up 4 bases and J gave up 6 bases; unmatched junction bases: 18. CDR3: CASSAFLRLAGGPGEQYF. The CDR3 DNA follows: TGTGCCAGCAGCGCCTTTTTGAGGTTAGCGGGAGGGCCAGGCGAGCAGTACTTC.

The V gene is TRBV12-2, the J gene TRBJ1-2; the D call in the table, TRBD1, was not verified against the DNA. TRBV12-2 corresponds to a pseudogene. This CDR3 has 13 amino acids. In DNA, the CDR3 is TGTGCAAGTCGCTCCAGGGGGCGACTTGGCTACACCTTC. Translated: CASRSRGRLGYTF.

This chain uses TRBV15 with TRBJ1-1, with 8 bases fitting TRBD1. The CDR3 runs 16 residues. Germline CDR1 reads LNHNV; CDR2 reads YYDKDF (reference sequence). V lost 0 bases to trimming and J lost 4 bases; unmatched junction nucleotides: 7. Here the CDR3 reads CATSRDKDRDLTEAFF. Here the CDR3 DNA reads TGTGCCACCAGCAGAGATAAGGACAGGGATCTCACTGAAGCTTTCTTT.

The rearrangement joins TRBV9 to TRBJ1-2, with D possibly matching TRBD1 (6 bases). V gave up 0 bases and J gave up 4 bases, with 13 bases separating them. Germline V gives CDR1 SGDLS, CDR2 YYNGEE. The CDR3 has 15 residues. The CDR3 DNA is TGTGCCAGCAGCGTAGGGACAGTAGGGCCCTATGGCTACACCTTC. Its protein is CASSVGTVGPYGYTF.

This clone was picked up one time. This sequence joins TRBV7-2 and TRBJ2-5; TRBD2 agrees at 7 bases. J lost 3 bases, V lost 1 base, and 2 bases had no gene match. The CDR3 spans 14 residues. Per germline, CDR1 SGHTA and CDR2 FQGNSA. DNA of the CDR3: TGTGCCAGCAGCTTAGTCGGACTAGAAGAGACCCAGTACTTC. This encodes CASSLVGLEETQYF.

V usage is TRBV9 and J usage is TRBJ1-2; D unresolved. Germline lookup yields CDR1 SGDLS and CDR2 YYNGEE. V lost 0 bases to trimming and J lost 4 bases, with 10 bases between them. The CDR3 has 14 residues. The CDR3 DNA reads as TGTGCCAGCAGCGTAGCCGACGGGAGCTATGGCTACACCTTC. Protein sequence: CASSVADGSYGYTF.

This clone was picked up a small number of times. CDR3 sequence reads: CASSEYGLETQYF. CDR3 bases: TGTGCCAGCAGTGAATACGGGCTGGAGACCCAGTACTTC. This chain connects TRBV25-1 to TRBJ2-5; D uncertain. The CDR3 spans 13 residues. V lost 0 bases and J lost 5, with 7 bases in between. CDR1 MGHDK and CDR2 SYGVNS come from the germline V gene.

The chain links TRBV6-1 to TRBJ2-3; 8 bases are shared with TRBD1. Germline V gene lookup returns CDR1 MNHNS and CDR2 SASEGT. This CDR3 is built from 14 residues. J lost 7 bases, V lost 6 bases, and 9 bases had no gene match. The CDR3 DNA is TGTGCCAGCAGCGCACTACAGGGGGTGAATACGCAGTATTTT. This gives the protein CASSALQGVNTQYF.

By frequency in the sample, this clone is medium-sized (0.01 to 0.1%). The genes are TRBV7-6 and TRBJ1-5, with 11 bases identical to TRBD1. The CDR3 contains 16 residues. The V and J ends lost 4 bases and 4 bases, in that order; junction bases with no gene match: 6. Germline values: CDR1 SGHVS, CDR2 FNYEAQ. In DNA, the CDR3 is TGTGCCAGCAGCTCGGGGACAGGGGGGTGGAATCAGCCCCAGCATTTT. The encoded protein is CASSSGTGGWNQPQHF.

The rearrangement joins TRBV5-4 to TRBJ2-7; the D call may be TRBD1 or TRBD2 (6 bases each). From germline, CDR1 is SGHNT and CDR2 YYREEE (reference sequence). V was shortened by 4 bases and J by 3 bases, with 17 bases between the two germline ends. The length of the CDR3 is 15 residues. As DNA, the CDR3 is TGTGCCAGCAGCATCGCCGGGGGCCGGAACTACGAGCAGTACTTC. Its protein is CASSIAGGRNYEQYF. The variable domain in full, completed from reference TRBV5-4 and TRBJ2-7, reads ETGVTQSPTHLIKTRGQQVTLRCSSQSGHNTVSWYQQALGQGPQFIFQYYREEENGRGNFPPRFSGLQFPNYSSELNVNALELDDSALYLCASSIAGGRNYEQYFGPGTRLTVT.

The J gene is TRBJ2-6, the V gene TRBV19; 7 bases agree with TRBD1. The CDR3 is made up of 16 amino acids. Germline CDR1 reads LNHDA; CDR2 reads SQIVND (reference sequence). V lost 1 base and J lost 7; bases outside the gene matches: 7. In DNA, the CDR3 is TGTGCCAGTAGTATAGGGGGGACAGAGAGAGCCAACGTCCTGACTTTC. Residues: CASSIGGTERANVLTF. The full variable domain, completed using reference TRBV19 and TRBJ2-6, is DGGITQSPKYLFRKEGQNVTLSCEQNLNHDAMYWYRQDPGQGLRLIYYSQIVNDFQKGDIAEGYSVSREKKESFPLTVTSAQKNPTAFYLCASSIGGTERANVLTFGAGSRLTVL.

CDR3 nucleotide sequence: TGTGCCAGCAAGCTTTCTAGCGGGAGTCCCGGGGAGCTGTTTTTT. This sequence encodes CASKLSSGSPGELFF. The chain combines TRBV2 with TRBJ2-2; TRBD2 matches at 10 bases. V gave up 7 bases and J gave up 6 bases; unmatched junction bases: 8. This CDR3 has 15 residues. The germline CDR1 and CDR2 sequences are SNHLY and FYNNEI. The full variable domain, with the rest looked up from reference TRBV2 and TRBJ2-2, is EPEVTQTPSHQVTQMGQEVILRCVPISNHLYFYWYRQILGQKVEFLVSFYNNEISEKSEIFDDQFSVERPDGSNFTLKIRSTKLEDSAMYFCASKLSSGSPGELFFGEGSRLTVL.

The chain is built from TRBV11-2 and TRBJ2-7, with 7 bases lining up with TRBD2. The CDR3 has 16 amino acids. Losses at the gene ends were 2 bases for V and 3 bases for J; bases not matched to a gene: 10. Germline V gives CDR1 SGHAT, CDR2 FQNNGV. The chain's CDR3 is CASSLIGRTPRYEQYF. In DNA form, the CDR3 reads TGTGCCAGCAGCTTAATCGGGAGGACCCCTCGCTACGAGCAGTACTTC.

V gene TRBV30 combines with J gene TRBJ2-3, with no clear D. CDR1 and CDR2 (germline): GTSNPN, SVGIG (reference sequence). Trimming removed 3 bases at V and 4 bases at J, with 8 bases between. The CDR3 is 12 amino acids. The CDR3 DNA sequence: TGTGCCTGGAGCCCAATTTCAGATACGCAGTATTTT. As protein: CAWSPISDTQYF.